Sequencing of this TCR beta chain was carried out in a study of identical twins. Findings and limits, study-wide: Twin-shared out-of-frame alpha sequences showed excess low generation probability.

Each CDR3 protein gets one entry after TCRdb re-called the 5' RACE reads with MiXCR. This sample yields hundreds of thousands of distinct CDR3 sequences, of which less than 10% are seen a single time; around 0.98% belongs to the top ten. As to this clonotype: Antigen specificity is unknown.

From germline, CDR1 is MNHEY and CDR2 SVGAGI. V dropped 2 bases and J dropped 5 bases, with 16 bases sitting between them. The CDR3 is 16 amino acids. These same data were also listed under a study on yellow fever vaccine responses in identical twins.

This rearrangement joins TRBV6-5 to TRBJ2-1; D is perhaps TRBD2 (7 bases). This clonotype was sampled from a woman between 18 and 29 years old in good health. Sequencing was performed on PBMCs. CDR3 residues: CASSYRTRGDHNEQFF. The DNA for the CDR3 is TGTGCCAGCAGTTACCGGACTAGGGGGGACCACAATGAGCAGTTCTTC.